The clone carrying this TCR beta chain was counted a few times. Its antigen is not identified. These data come from a study of CD8 T cells in ankylosing spondylitis. Germline CDR1 is MNHEY and CDR2 is SVGAGI. The V gene lost 0 bases and the J gene lost 3 bases, with 9 bases spanning the gap. The CDR3 has 15 residues. 5'-RACE, quantitative and with molecular barcodes, yielded the TCR beta libraries. TCRdb reanalysed the 5' RACE reads using MiXCR and keeps one entry per CDR3 protein. The profile shows about 800,000 distinct CDR3 sequences, approximately 12% of them singletons. Study conclusions and caveats: A motif of 8 or 9 highly homologous TCR beta variants was seen as apparently characteristic of ankylosing spondylitis blood. Some motif variants were previously reported in reactive arthritis synovial fluid and blood. There was reportedly significant enrichment of clones that were disease-linked in matched ankylosing spondylitis synovial fluid.

The chain links TRBV6-5 to TRBJ1-3; D call uncertain. The sequencing sample was made of blood, either unsorted or a sorted T cell fraction (not recorded which). The origin of this receptor is a male donor with ankylosing spondylitis. The CDR3 protein is CASSYSPAGGNTIYF. The CDR3 DNA follows: TGTGCCAGCAGTTACTCGCCGGCGGGTGGAAACACCATATATTTT.